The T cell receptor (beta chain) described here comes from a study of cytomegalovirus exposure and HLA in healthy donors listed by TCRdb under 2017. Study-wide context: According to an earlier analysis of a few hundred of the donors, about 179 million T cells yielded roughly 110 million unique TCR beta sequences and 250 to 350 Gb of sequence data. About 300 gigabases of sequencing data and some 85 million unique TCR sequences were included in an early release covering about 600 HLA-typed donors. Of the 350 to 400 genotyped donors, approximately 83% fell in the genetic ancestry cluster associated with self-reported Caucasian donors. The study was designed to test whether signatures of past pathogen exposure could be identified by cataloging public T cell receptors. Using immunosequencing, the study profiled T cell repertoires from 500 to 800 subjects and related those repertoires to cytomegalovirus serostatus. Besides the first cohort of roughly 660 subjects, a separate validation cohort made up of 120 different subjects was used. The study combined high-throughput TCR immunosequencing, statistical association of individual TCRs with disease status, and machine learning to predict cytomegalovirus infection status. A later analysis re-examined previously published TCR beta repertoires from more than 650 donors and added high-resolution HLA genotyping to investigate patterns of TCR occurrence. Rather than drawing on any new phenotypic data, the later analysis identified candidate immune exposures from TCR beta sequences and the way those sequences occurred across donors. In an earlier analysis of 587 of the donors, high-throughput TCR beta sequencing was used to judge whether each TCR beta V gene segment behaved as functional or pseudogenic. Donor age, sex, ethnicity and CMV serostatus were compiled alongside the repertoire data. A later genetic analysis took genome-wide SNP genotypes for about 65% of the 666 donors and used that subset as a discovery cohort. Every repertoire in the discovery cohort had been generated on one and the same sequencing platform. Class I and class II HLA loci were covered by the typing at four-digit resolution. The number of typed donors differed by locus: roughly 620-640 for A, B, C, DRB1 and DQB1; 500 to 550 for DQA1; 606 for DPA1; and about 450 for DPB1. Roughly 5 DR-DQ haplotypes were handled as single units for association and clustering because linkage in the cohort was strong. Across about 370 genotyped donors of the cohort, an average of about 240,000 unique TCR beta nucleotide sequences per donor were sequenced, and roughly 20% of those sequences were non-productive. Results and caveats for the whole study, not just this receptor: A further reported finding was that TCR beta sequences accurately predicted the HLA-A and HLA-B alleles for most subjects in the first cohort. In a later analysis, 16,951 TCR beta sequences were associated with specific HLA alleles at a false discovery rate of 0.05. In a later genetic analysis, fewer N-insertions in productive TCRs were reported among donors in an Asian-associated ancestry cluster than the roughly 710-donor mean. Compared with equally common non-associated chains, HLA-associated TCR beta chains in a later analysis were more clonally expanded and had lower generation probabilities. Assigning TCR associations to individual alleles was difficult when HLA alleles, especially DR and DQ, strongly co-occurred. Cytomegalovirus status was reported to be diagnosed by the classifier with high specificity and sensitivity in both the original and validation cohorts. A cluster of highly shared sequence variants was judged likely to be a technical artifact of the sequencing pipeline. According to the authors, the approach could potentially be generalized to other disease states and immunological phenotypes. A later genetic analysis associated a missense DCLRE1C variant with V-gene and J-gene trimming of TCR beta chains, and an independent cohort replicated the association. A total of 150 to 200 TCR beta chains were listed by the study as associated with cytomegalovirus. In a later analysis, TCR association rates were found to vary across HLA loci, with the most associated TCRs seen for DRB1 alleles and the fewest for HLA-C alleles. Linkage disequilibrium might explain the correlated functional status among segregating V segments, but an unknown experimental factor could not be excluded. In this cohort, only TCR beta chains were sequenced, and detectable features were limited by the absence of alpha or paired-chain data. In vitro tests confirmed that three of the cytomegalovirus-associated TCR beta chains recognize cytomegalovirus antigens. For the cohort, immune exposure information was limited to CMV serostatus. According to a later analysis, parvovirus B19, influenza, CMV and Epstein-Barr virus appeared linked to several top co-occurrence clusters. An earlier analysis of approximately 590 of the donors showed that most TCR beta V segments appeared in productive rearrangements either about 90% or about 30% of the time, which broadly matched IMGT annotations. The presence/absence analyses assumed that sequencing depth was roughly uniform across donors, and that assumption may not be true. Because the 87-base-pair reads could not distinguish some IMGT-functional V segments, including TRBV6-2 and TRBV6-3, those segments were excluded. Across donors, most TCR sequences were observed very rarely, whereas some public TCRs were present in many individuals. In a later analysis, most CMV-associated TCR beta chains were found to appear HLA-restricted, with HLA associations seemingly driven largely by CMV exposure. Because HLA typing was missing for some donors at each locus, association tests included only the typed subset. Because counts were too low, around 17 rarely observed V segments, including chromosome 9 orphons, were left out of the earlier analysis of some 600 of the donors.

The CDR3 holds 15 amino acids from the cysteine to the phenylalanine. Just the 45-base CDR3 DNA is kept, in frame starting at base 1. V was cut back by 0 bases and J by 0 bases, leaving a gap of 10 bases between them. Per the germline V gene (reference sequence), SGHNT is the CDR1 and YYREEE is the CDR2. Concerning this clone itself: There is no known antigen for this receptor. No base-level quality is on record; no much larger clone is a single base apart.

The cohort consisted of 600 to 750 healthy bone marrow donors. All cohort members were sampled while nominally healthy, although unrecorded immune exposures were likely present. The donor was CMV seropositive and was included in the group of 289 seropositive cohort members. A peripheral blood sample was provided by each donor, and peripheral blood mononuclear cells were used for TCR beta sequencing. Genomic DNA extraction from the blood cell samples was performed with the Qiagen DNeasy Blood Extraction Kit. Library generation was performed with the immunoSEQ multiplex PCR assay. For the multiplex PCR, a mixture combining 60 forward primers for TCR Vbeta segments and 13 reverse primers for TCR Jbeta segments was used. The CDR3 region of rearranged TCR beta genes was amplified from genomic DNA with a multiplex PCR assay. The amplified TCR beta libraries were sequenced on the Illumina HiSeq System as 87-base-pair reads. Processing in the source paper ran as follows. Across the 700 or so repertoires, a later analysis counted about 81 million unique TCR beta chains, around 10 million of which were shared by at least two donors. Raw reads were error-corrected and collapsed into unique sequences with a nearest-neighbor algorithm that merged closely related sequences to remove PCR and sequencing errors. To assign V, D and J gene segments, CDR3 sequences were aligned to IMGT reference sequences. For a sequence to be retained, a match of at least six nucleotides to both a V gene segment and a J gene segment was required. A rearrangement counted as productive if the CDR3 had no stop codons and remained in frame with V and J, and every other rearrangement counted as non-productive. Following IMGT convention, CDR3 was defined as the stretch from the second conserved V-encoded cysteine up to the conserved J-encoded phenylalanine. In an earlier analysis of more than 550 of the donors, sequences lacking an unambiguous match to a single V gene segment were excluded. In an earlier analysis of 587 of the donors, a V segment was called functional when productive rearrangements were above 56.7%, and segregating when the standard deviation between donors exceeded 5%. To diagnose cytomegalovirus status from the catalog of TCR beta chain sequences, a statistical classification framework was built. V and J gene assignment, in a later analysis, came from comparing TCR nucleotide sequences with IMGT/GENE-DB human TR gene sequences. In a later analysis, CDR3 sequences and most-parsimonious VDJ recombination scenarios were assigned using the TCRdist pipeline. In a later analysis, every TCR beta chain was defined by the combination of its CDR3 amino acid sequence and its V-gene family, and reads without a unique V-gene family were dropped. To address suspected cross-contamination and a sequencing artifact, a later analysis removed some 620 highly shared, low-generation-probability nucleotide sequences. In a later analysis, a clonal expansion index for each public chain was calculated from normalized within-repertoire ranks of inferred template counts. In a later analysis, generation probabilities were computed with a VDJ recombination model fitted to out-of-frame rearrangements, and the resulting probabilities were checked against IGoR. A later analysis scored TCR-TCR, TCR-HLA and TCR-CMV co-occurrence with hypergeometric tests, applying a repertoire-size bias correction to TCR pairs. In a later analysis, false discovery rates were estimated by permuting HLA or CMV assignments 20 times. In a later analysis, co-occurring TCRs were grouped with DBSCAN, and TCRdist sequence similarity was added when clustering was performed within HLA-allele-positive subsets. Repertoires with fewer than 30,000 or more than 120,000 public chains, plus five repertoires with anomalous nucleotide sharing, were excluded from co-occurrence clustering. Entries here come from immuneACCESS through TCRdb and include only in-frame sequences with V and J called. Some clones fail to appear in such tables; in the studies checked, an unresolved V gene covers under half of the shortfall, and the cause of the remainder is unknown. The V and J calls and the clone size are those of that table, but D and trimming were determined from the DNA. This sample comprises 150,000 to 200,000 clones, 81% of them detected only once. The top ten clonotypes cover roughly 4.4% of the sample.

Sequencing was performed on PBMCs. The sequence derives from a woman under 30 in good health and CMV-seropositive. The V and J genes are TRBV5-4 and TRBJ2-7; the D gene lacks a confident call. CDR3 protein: CASSLDGLSSYEQYF. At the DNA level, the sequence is TGTGCCAGCAGCTTGGATGGGCTCAGCTCCTACGAGCAGTACTTC. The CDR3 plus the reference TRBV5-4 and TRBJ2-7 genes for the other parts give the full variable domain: ETGVTQSPTHLIKTRGQQVTLRCSSQSGHNTVSWYQQALGQGPQFIFQYYREEENGRGNFPPRFSGLQFPNYSSELNVNALELDDSALYLCASSLDGLSSYEQYFGPGTRLTVT.